This entry is about one T cell receptor (beta chain). The CDR3 extends over 15 amino acids. V lost 0 bases, J lost 1 base, and 10 bases lay in between. The germline gives CDR1 SGHKS, CDR2 YYEKEE (reference sequence). The sample originates from a study of cytomegalovirus exposure and HLA in healthy donors. It was with 60 Vbeta and 13 Jbeta primers that the PCR ran. The repertoire was sequenced with immunoSEQ multiplex PCR; TCRdb's copy has only in-frame clones and lacks some. The data contain about 140,000 clones, almost 85% of them singletons. This chain uses TRBV5-5 with TRBJ1-1, with D hard to call. The sequenced sample consisted of PBMCs. The clonotype was recovered from a woman aged 55-69 years in good health and CMV-seropositive. The CDR3 spells CASSLVMGANTEAFF. Here the CDR3 DNA reads TGTGCCAGCAGCTTGGTAATGGGCGCGAACACTGAAGCTTTCTTT.